This T cell receptor beta chain derives from a study of blood T cell repertoires in COVID-19. For the study at large: Samples representing acute and convalescent COVID-19 were sourced from the United States, Italy and Spain. PBMCs, B-cell-depleted T cells, or T cells provided the cDNA or gDNA that made up the material.

The trim removed 5 bases at V and 3 bases at J, leaving 8 bases unmatched. This CDR3 is built from 15 residues. The germline V gene encodes CDR1 SEHNR and CDR2 FQNEAQ (reference sequence). In the study's own analysis: Amplified reference gene primers provided the basis for estimating nucleated cell counts. Sequenced by immunoSEQ multiplex PCR; TCRdb stores in-frame clones only, minus some. Clone size and the V and J calls come from that table; the DNA yielded D and trimming. The top ten clones hold 1.1% to 1.5% of a sample with about 70,000 clones, over 85% of them seen once. This TCR derives from a man aged 55 to 70 with acute or convalescent COVID-19. The chain has TRBV7-9 and TRBJ2-7; the match to TRBD1 covers 9 bases. The specimen sequenced was peripheral blood. DNA for the CDR3: TGTGCCAGCAGCCGTACAGGGGGCGCGCTCTACGAGCAGTACTTC. It specifies CASSRTGGALYEQYF.